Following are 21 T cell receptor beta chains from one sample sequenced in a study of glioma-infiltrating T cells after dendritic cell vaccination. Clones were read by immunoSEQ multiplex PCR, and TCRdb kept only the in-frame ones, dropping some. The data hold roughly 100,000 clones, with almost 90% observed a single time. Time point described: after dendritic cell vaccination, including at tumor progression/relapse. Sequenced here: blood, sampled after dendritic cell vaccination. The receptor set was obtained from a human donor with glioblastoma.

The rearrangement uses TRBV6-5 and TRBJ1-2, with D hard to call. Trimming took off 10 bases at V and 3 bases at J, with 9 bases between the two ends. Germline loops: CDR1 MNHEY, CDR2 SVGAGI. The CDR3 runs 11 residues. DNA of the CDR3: TGTGCCACTCTACAGTACTATGGCTACACCTTC. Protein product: CATLQYYGYTF.

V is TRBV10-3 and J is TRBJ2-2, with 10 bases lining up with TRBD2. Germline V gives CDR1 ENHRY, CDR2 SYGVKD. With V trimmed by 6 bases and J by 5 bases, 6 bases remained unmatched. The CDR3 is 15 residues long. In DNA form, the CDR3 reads TGTGCCATCAGCTCGGATAGCGGGGGGACCGGGGAGCTGTTTTTT. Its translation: CAISSDSGGTGELFF.

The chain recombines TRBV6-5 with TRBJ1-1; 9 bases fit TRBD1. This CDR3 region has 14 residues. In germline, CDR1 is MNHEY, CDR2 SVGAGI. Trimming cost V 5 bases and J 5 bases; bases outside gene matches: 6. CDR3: CASSDMDRGTEAFF. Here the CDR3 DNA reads TGTGCCAGCAGTGACATGGACAGGGGAACTGAAGCTTTCTTT.

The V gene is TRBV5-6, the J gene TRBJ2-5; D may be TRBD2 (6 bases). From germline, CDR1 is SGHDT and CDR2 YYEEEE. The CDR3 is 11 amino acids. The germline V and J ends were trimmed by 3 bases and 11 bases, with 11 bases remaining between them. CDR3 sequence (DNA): TGTGCCAGCAGCTGGGGGGAGGAGCAGTACTTC. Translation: CASSWGEEQYF.

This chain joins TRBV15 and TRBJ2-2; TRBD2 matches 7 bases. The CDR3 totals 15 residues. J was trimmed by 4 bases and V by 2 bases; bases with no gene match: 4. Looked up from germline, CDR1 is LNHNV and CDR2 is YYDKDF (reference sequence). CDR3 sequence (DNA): TGTGCCACCAGCAGAACTAGCGCGGGCACCGGGGAGCTGTTTTTT. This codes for CATSRTSAGTGELFF.

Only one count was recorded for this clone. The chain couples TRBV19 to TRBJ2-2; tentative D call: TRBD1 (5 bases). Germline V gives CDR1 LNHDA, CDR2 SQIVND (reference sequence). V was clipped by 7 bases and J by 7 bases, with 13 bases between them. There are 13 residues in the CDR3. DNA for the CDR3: TGTGCCAGTAAATTAGGGGCCTACGGGGAGCTGTTTTTT. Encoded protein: CASKLGAYGELFF.

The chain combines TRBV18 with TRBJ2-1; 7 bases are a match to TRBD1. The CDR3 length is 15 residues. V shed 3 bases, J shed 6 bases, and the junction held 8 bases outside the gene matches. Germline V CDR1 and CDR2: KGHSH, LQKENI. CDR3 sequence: CASSPGTEGANEQFF. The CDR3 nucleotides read TGTGCCAGCTCACCCGGGACAGAAGGGGCCAATGAGCAGTTCTTC.

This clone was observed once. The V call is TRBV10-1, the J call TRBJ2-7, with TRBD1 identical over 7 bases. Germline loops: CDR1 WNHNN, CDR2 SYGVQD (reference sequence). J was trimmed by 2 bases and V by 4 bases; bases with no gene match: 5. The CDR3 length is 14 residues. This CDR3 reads CASSGGTDPYEQYF. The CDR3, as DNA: TGCGCCAGCAGTGGGGGGACAGACCCCTACGAGCAGTACTTC.

This chain's CDR3 is CASSVVQVNEKLFF. The CDR3 coding sequence is TGTGCCAGCAGTGTCGTACAAGTTAATGAAAAACTGTTTTTT. The chain has TRBV6-1 and TRBJ1-4, with D uncertain. The germline V gene has CDR1 MNHNS and CDR2 SASEGT. The CDR3 extends over 14 amino acids. V lost 4 bases and J 4 bases, leaving 10 bases between the germline ends.

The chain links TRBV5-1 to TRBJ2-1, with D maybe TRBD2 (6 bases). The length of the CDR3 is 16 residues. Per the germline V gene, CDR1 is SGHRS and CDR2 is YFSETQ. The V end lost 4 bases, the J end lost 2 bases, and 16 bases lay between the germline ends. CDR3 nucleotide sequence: TGCGCCAGCAGCCTCAATTCTGCGGGGCCCTACAATGAGCAGTTCTTC. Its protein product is CASSLNSAGPYNEQFF.

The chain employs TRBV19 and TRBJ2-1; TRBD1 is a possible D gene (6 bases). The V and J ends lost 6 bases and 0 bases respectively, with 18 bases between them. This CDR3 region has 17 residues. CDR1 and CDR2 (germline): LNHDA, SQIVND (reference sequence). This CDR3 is CASSGDRTTDSYNEQFF. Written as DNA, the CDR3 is TGTGCCAGTAGCGGCGACAGGACAACGGACTCCTACAATGAGCAGTTCTTC.

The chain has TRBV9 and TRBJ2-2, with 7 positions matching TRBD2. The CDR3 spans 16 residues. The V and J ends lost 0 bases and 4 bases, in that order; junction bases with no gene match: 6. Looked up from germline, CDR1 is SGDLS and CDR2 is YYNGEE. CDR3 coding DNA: TGTGCCAGCAGCGTAGGCTCCGGCGGGAGCACCGGGGAGCTGTTTTTT. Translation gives CASSVGSGGSTGELFF.

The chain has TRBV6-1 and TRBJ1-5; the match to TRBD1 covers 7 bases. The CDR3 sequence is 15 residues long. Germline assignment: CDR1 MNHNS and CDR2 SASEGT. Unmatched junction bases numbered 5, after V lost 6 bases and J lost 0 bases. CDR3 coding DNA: TGTGCCAGCAGCGAGGGGGCTCCTAGCAATCAGCCCCAGCATTTT. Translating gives CASSEGAPSNQPQHF.

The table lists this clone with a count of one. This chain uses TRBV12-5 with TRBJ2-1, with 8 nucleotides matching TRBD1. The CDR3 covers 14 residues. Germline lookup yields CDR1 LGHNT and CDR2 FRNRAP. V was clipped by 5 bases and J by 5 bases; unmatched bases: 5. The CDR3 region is CASGLWDRNNEQFF. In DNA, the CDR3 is TGTGCTAGTGGTCTCTGGGACAGGAACAATGAGCAGTTCTTC.

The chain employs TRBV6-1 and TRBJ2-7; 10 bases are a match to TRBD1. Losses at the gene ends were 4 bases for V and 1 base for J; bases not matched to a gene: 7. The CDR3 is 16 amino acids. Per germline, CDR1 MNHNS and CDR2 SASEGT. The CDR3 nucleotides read TGTGCCAGCAGTGTTATTCCGGGACAGGGGTCCTACGAGCAGTACTTC. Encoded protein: CASSVIPGQGSYEQYF.

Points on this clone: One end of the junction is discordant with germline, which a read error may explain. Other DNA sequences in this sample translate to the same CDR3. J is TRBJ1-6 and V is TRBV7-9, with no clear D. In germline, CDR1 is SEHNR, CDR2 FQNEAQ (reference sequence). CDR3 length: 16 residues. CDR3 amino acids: CASSKADSSYNSPLHF. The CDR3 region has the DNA TGTGCCAGCAGCAAAGCCGATAGCTCCTATAATTCCCCCCTCCACTTT. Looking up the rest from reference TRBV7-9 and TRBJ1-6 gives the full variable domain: DTGVSQNPRHKITKRGQNVTFRCDPISEHNRLYWYRQTLGQGPEFLTYFQNEAQLEKSRLLSDRFSAERPKGSFSTLEIQRTEQGDSAMYLCASSKADSSYNSPLHFGNGTRLTVT.

DNA for the CDR3: TGTGCCAGCAGTGAAAGCAGGGAGAACACTGAAGCTTTCTTT. The encoded protein is CASSESRENTEAFF. The chain uses TRBV6-1 and TRBJ1-1; a weak D match, TRBD1 (5 bases). This CDR3 region has 14 residues. V shed 2 bases and J shed 1 base, with 8 bases lying between them. The V gene's germline CDR1 is MNHNS and CDR2 SASEGT.

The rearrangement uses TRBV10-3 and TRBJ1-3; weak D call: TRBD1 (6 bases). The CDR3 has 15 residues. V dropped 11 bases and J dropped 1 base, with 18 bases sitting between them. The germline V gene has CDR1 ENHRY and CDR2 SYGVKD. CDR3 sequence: CASGEGVNSGNTIYF. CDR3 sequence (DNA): TGTGCCTCGGGGGAGGGGGTGAATTCTGGAAACACCATATATTTT.

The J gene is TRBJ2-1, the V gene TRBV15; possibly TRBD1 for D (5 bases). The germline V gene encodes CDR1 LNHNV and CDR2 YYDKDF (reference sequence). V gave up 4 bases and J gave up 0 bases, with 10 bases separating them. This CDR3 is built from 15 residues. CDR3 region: CATSTDTSSYNEQFF. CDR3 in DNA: TGTGCCACCAGCACGGACACGAGCTCCTACAATGAGCAGTTCTTC.

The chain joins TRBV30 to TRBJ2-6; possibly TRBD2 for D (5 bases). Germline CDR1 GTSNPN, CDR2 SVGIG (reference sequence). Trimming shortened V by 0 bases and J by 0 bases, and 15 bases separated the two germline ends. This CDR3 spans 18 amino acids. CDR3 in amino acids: CAWSVDYVTSSGANVLTF. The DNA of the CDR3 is TGTGCCTGGAGTGTTGACTACGTGACATCCTCTGGGGCCAACGTCCTGACTTTC.

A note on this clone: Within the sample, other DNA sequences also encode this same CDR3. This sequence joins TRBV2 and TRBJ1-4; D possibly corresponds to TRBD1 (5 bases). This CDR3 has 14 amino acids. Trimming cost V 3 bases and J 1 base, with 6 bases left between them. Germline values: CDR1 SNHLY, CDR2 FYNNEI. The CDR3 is CASSEQGTNEKLFF. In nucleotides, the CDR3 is TGTGCCAGCAGTGAGCAGGGAACTAATGAAAAACTGTTTTTT.